Each of the 30 T cell receptor beta chains below was sequenced from the same sample in a study of Graves' ophthalmopathy and Graves' hyperthyroidism. The authors amplified TCR beta CDR3 regions from RNA transcripts. First-round RT-PCR relied on HTBI primers, and a second-round multiplex PCR came next. TCRdb called the multiplex PCR reads again in MiXCR, with one record for every CDR3 protein. The table shows 300,000 to 400,000 distinct CDR3 sequences, with about a sixth occurring only once. What was sequenced was peripheral blood. Receptors were obtained from an adult man with Graves' ophthalmopathy.

The V gene is TRBV6-1, the J gene TRBJ2-5; 11 bases fit TRBD2. Looked up from germline, CDR1 is MNHNS and CDR2 is SASEGT. The V and J ends lost 10 bases and 5 bases, in that order; junction bases with no gene match: 9. This CDR3 is built from 14 residues. CDR3 nucleotides: TGTGCCAACGGCCCTAGCGGGAGGATGGAGACCCAGTACTTC. This sequence encodes CANGPSGRMETQYF.

At least ten counts were recorded for this clonotype. The chain uses TRBV6-1 and TRBJ2-7, with 10 bases identical to TRBD1. V lost 9 bases and J lost 3; bases outside the gene matches: 2. The CDR3 spans 12 residues. Per the germline V gene, CDR1 is MNHNS and CDR2 is SASEGT. CDR3 coding DNA: TGTGCCAGTAGGGACAGGGGCTACGAGCAGTACTTC. It is translated as CASRDRGYEQYF.

This clonotype was picked up many times. V and J are TRBV6-4 and TRBJ1-5, with D tentatively TRBD1 (6 bases). Trimming stripped 5 bases from V and 3 bases from J, with 20 bases between. Germline CDR1 MRHNA, CDR2 SNTAGT. The CDR3 consists of 17 residues. Here the CDR3 DNA reads TGTGCCAGCAGTCCACTCGGGCAGGGGTATAACAATCAGCCCCAGCATTTT. Its protein is CASSPLGQGYNNQPQHF.

This clonotype was counted many times. This may arise from a read error, as a much more abundant clone is one base away. The chain couples TRBV30 to TRBJ2-5; 8 nucleotides match TRBD1. The CDR3 is made up of 14 amino acids. The junction had 3 bases not matched to a gene; V was cut back by 1 base and J by 2 bases. Germline CDR1 reads GTSNPN; CDR2 reads SVGIG (reference sequence). The CDR3: CAWSAQGGQETQYF. The CDR3 region has the DNA TGTGCCTGGAGTGCACAGGGGGGACAAGAGACCCAGTACTTC. Combining the CDR3 with reference TRBV30 and TRBJ2-5 gives the whole variable domain SQTIHQWPATLVQPVGSPLSLECTVEGTSNPNLYWYRQAAGRGLQLLFYSVGIGQISSEVPQNLSASRPQDRQFILSSKKLLLSDSGFYLCAWSAQGGQETQYFGPGTRLLVL.

This clonotype was observed many times. The V call is TRBV11-2, the J call TRBJ2-7; 10 nucleotides line up with TRBD2. The CDR3 length is 15 residues. Germline values: CDR1 SGHAT, CDR2 FQNNGV. The J segment lost 1 base and the V segment lost 7 bases, leaving 7 bases of the junction unmatched. The CDR3 DNA is TGTGCCAGCACCAAGACTAGCGGGTCTTCCTACGAGCAGTACTTC. It yields the protein CASTKTSGSSYEQYF.

This clonotype was seen repeatedly, ten times or more. The genes are TRBV20-1 and TRBJ1-1, with D perhaps TRBD1 (5 bases). Trimming removed 0 bases from V and 0 bases from J, with 8 bases in between. Germline V CDR1 and CDR2: DFQATT, SNEGSKA (reference sequence). The CDR3 sequence is 14 residues long. The CDR3 sequence is CSARDMGLNTEAFF. DNA for the CDR3: TGCAGTGCTAGAGATATGGGACTGAACACTGAAGCTTTCTTT.

This clonotype came up many times. V usage is TRBV10-3 and J usage is TRBJ2-7; D is unclear. V was cut by 0 bases and J by 5 bases, with 14 bases left in between. The CDR3 totals 15 residues. Germline values: CDR1 ENHRY, CDR2 SYGVKD. The chain's CDR3 is CAISESTLIGDEQYF. CDR3 bases: TGTGCCATCAGTGAGTCGACCCTCATAGGTGACGAGCAGTACTTC.

This clonotype was counted between two and nine times. This sequence joins TRBV7-2 and TRBJ1-5; 11 bases line up with TRBD1. The CDR3 extends over 15 amino acids. J gave up 7 bases and V 4 bases, and 6 bases lay outside the gene matches. Germline loops: CDR1 SGHTA, CDR2 FQGNSA. The CDR3 nucleotides are TGTGCCAGCAGCTGCCCGGGACAGGGGGAGCAGCCCCAGCATTTT. This codes for CASSCPGQGEQPQHF. Full variable domain (remainder filled in from reference TRBV7-2 and TRBJ1-5): GAGVSQSPSNKVTEKGKDVELRCDPISGHTALYWYRQSLGQGLEFLIYFQGNSAPDKSGLPSDRFSAERTGGSVSTLTIQRTQQEDSAVYLCASSCPGQGEQPQHFGDGTRLSIL.

This clonotype was recorded many times. CDR3 DNA: TGTGCCAGCAGCTTAGTCCGAGGTTCCCAAGAGACCCAGTACTTC. Translating it yields CASSLVRGSQETQYF. This chain uses TRBV7-2 with TRBJ2-5; no reliable D call. Trimming left V 1 base short and J 1 base short, with 10 bases between. The CDR3 extends over 15 amino acids. CDR1 and CDR2 (germline): SGHTA, FQGNSA.

Many counts were recorded for this clonotype. The genes are TRBV11-2 and TRBJ2-2; a possible D gene is TRBD1 (6 bases). This CDR3 is built from 15 residues. The V and J ends lost 5 bases and 0 bases respectively, with 10 bases between them. Germline values: CDR1 SGHAT, CDR2 FQNNGV. The CDR3 sequence is CASSLDRTNTGELFF. The CDR3 nucleotides are TGTGCCAGCAGCCTTGACAGGACGAACACCGGGGAGCTGTTTTTT.

Ten or more counts support this clonotype. The chain couples TRBV5-5 to TRBJ2-7, with 9 bases fitting TRBD1. With 2 bases clipped from V and 6 bases from J, the junction kept 9 bases outside the gene matches. CDR3 length: 15 amino acids. In germline, CDR1 is SGHKS, CDR2 YYEKEE (reference sequence). The CDR3: CASSLRGQGDVEQYF. DNA for the CDR3: TGTGCCAGCAGCTTACGGGGACAGGGTGACGTCGAGCAGTACTTC. Together with reference TRBV5-5 and TRBJ2-7, the CDR3 gives the full variable domain: DAGVTQSPTHLIKTRGQQVTLRCSPISGHKSVSWYQQVLGQGPQFIFQYYEKEERGRGNFPDRFSARQFPNYSSELNVNALLLGDSALYLCASSLRGQGDVEQYFGPGTRLTVT.

This clonotype was seen repeatedly, ten times or more. J is TRBJ2-7 and V is TRBV29-1; the match to TRBD2 covers 13 bases. J was trimmed by 0 bases and V by 1 base; bases with no gene match: 6. This CDR3 has 17 amino acids. CDR1 is SQVTM, CDR2 ANQGSEA, per germline. CDR3 nucleotides: TGCAGCGTTGAAGCGTCCGGGACTAGCGGGGACTCCTACGAGCAGTACTTC. It codes for CSVEASGTSGDSYEQYF.

Details on this clonotype: This CDR3 is missing its conserved last phenylalanine or tryptophan, likely due to a read error. The rearrangement links TRBV19 to TRBJ2-3, with 11 bases aligning to TRBD2. The germline gives CDR1 LNHDA, CDR2 SQIVND (reference sequence). Unmatched junction bases numbered 9, after V lost 6 bases and J lost 4 bases. CDR3 size: 16 residues. DNA of the CDR3: TGTGCCAGTAGCATTAGCGGGGGGGTCTTTGCAGATACGCAGTATTCT. This sequence encodes CASSISGGVFADTQYS.

This clonotype appeared many times. The chain uses TRBV6-2 or TRBV6-3 and TRBJ1-2, with D unclear. Germline loops: CDR1 MNHEY, CDR2 SVGEGT. Trimming cost V 2 bases and J 0 bases, with 13 bases left between them. CDR3 size: 16 residues. The CDR3 spells CASSYGKSLTNYGYTF. CDR3 bases: TGTGCCAGCAGTTACGGGAAAAGTCTCACTAACTATGGCTACACCTTC.

The chain employs TRBV6-1 and TRBJ1-5; 7 bases align to TRBD1. This CDR3 comprises 13 residues. CDR1 MNHNS and CDR2 SASEGT come from the germline V gene. Trimming removed 7 bases from V and 3 bases from J; junction bases left unmatched: 3. The CDR3 coding sequence is TGTGCCAGCAAGACAGGGTACAATCAGCCCCAGCATTTT. It yields the protein CASKTGYNQPQHF.

Comments on this clonotype: Mismatch with germline at one junction end may stem from a read error. The chain combines TRBV2 with TRBJ1-5; unclear D gene. The CDR3 is 13 amino acids. The germline gives CDR1 SNHLY, CDR2 FYNNEI. CDR3 in DNA: TGTGCCAGCAGTGCAGGACGGTCAGGAACCCAGCCTTTT. It is translated as CASSAGRSGTQPF.

This clonotype was detected only a few times. This sequence joins TRBV4-2 and TRBJ2-7; D is unresolved. Germline loops: CDR1 LGHNA, CDR2 YNFKEQ. The CDR3 extends over 14 amino acids. The V end was cut by 0 bases, the J end by 0 bases, with 6 bases between. In DNA form, the CDR3 reads TGTGCCAGCAGCCAAGACGCAAGCTCCTACGAGCAGTACTTC. Translation: CASSQDASSYEQYF.

This clonotype was seen many times. J is TRBJ1-1 and V is TRBV30; 8 nucleotides match TRBD1. CDR3 length: 13 amino acids. Germline CDR1 reads GTSNPN; CDR2 reads SVGIG (reference sequence). The trim removed 5 bases at V and 0 bases at J, leaving 2 bases unmatched. The CDR3 loop is CAWAGGMNTEAFF. The CDR3 bases are TGTGCCTGGGCAGGGGGCATGAACACTGAAGCTTTCTTT. The whole variable domain, remainder taken from reference TRBV30 and TRBJ1-1, is SQTIHQWPATLVQPVGSPLSLECTVEGTSNPNLYWYRQAAGRGLQLLFYSVGIGQISSEVPQNLSASRPQDRQFILSSKKLLLSDSGFYLCAWAGGMNTEAFFGQGTRLTVV.

This clonotype was seen ten or more times. J is TRBJ1-2 and V is TRBV6-1; D is uncertain. Germline CDR1 reads MNHNS; CDR2 reads SASEGT. Between the trimmed V and J ends, which lost 1 base and 5 bases, there was a span of 5 bases. The CDR3 totals 12 residues. CDR3 loop: CASSEGTYGYTF. CDR3 sequence (DNA): TGTGCCAGCAGTGAAGGGACGTATGGCTACACCTTC.

This clonotype was detected ten times or more. This chain links TRBV11-3 with TRBJ1-1; 8 bases are shared with TRBD1. CDR1 and CDR2 (germline): SGHNT, YENEEA. J lost 3 bases, V lost 1 base, and 10 bases had no gene match. The length of the CDR3 is 17 residues. The CDR3 DNA is TGTGCCAGCAGCTTAGTAAGAGGACAGGGAGGGGACACTGAAGCTTTCTTT. As protein: CASSLVRGQGGDTEAFF.

Worth noting for this clonotype: A much larger clone sits a single nucleotide away, making a read error possible. This chain uses TRBV28 with TRBJ1-2, with D possibly TRBD1 on 5 matching bases. V lost 7 bases to trimming and J lost 0 bases, with 15 bases between them. The CDR3 spans 15 residues. The germline V gene encodes CDR1 MDHEN and CDR2 SYDVKM. The CDR3 is CASTLGEGTNYGYTF. DNA of the CDR3: TGTGCCAGCACTCTGGGGGAGGGGACTAACTATGGCTACACCTTC.

This clonotype has at least ten counts. The rearrangement uses TRBV5-4 and TRBJ2-7; 12 nucleotides line up with TRBD2. V lost 4 bases to trimming and J lost 3 bases; unmatched junction nucleotides: 5. Looked up from germline, CDR1 is SGHNT and CDR2 is YYREEE (reference sequence). This CDR3 spans 15 amino acids. CDR3 loop: CASSPWTSGDYEQYF. The CDR3 bases are TGTGCCAGCAGCCCATGGACTAGCGGGGACTACGAGCAGTACTTC.

This clonotype was recorded at least ten times. V and J are TRBV6-5 and TRBJ2-7, with D perhaps TRBD2 (5 bases). The CDR3 consists of 12 residues. Trimming stripped 8 bases from V and 4 bases from J, with 12 bases between. Per the germline V gene, CDR1 is MNHEY and CDR2 is SVGAGI. The CDR3 DNA reads TGTGCCAGCCGGCGTTCGGGGTACGAGCAGTACTTC. This codes for CASRRSGYEQYF.

This clonotype was seen ten or more times. The chain recombines TRBV15 with TRBJ2-5; D perhaps matches TRBD1 (5 bases). Trimming removed 2 bases from V and 2 bases from J, with 12 bases in between. Per germline, CDR1 LNHNV and CDR2 YYDKDF (reference sequence). The CDR3 contains 15 residues. In DNA, the CDR3 is TGTGCCACCAGCAGAAAACCGACAGTTCAAGAGACCCAGTACTTC. The encoded protein is CATSRKPTVQETQYF.

This clonotype was counted ten times or more. The chain is built from TRBV5-1 and TRBJ2-2; D is unresolved. CDR3 length: 14 residues. CDR1 and CDR2 (germline): SGHRS, YFSETQ. Trimming removed 2 bases at V and 5 bases at J, with 10 bases between. The CDR3 DNA reads as TGCGCCAGCAGCTTAGCAGAACAGACCGGGGAGCTGTTTTTT. Protein product: CASSLAEQTGELFF.

The table lists this clonotype with many counts. The rearrangement links TRBV2 to TRBJ2-2; 15 bases fit TRBD2. The CDR3 sequence is 16 residues long. Trimming cost V 4 bases and J 5 bases; bases outside gene matches: 2. Germline V gene data show CDR1 as SNHLY and CDR2 as FYNNEI. CDR3: CASSAGTSGGTGELFF. The CDR3 nucleotides are TGTGCCAGCAGTGCGGGGACTAGCGGGGGGACCGGGGAGCTGTTTTTT.

This clonotype was recorded a few times. One end of the junction fails to match germline, which may point to a read error. The chain couples TRBV20-1 to TRBJ1-2; D is uncertain. The CDR3 is made up of 13 amino acids. Germline V gene lookup returns CDR1 DFQATT and CDR2 SNEGSKA (reference sequence). DNA for the CDR3: TGCAGTGCTAGGCTCTGGGTGAGCTATGGCTACAGCTTC. It yields the protein CSARLWVSYGYSF.

The sample holds many counts of this clonotype. The rearrangement uses TRBV6-2 or TRBV6-3 and TRBJ2-2; D gene unclear. This CDR3 contains 19 residues. Germline V CDR1 and CDR2: MNHEY, SVGEGT. V was pared by 0 bases and J by 3 bases, with 20 bases between. The chain's CDR3 is CASSYSITGRLRDTGELFF. DNA for the CDR3: TGTGCCAGCAGTTACTCGATTACGGGCAGGCTCAGAGACACCGGGGAGCTGTTTTTT.

This clonotype was counted at least ten times. The rearrangement joins TRBV12-3 or TRBV12-4 to TRBJ2-2; possibly TRBD2 for D (5 bases). The CDR3 length is 15 residues. With 3 bases removed from V and 0 bases from J, the gap between germline ends came to 8 bases. The CDR3 bases are TGTGCCAGCAGTTTTGACTACCCGAACACCGGGGAGCTGTTTTTT. Translating gives CASSFDYPNTGELFF.

This clonotype occurred many times. The chain has TRBV10-3 and TRBJ1-2, with D possibly matching TRBD1 (6 bases). The V gene's germline CDR1 is ENHRY and CDR2 SYGVKD. With 5 bases removed from V and 8 bases from J, the gap between germline ends came to 18 bases. The CDR3 has 14 amino acids. Written as DNA, the CDR3 is TGTGCCATCAGTACGGCAGGGGTTTTAGAAGGCTACACCTTC. Translation gives CAISTAGVLEGYTF.